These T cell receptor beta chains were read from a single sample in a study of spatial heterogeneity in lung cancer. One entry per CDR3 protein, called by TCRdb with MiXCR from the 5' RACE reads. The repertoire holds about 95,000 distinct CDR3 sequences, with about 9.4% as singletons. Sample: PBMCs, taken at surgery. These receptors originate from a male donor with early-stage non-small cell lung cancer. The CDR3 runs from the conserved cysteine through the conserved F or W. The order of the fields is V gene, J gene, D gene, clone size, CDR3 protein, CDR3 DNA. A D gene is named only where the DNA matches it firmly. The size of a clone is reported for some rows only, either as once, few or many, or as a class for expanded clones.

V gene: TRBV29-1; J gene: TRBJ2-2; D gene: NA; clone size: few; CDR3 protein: CSVAFKGGGELFF; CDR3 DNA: TGCAGCGTTGCCTTCAAGGGGGGCGGGGAGCTGTTTTTT
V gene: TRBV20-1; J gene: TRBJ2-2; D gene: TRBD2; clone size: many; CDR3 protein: CSARRAGGDTGELFF; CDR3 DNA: TGCAGTGCTAGAAGGGCGGGAGGGGACACCGGGGAGCTGTTTTTT
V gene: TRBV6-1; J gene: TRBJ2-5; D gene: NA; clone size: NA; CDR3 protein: CASSDAGETQYF; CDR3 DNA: TGTGCCAGCAGTGATGCCGGGGAGACCCAGTACTTC
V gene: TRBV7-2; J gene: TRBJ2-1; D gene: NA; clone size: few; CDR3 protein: CASSTTGKSEQFF; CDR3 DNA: TGTGCCAGCAGCACAACAGGGAAAAGTGAGCAGTTCTTC
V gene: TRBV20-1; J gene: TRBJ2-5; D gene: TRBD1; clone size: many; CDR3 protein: CSARATGGNQETQYF; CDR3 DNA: TGCAGTGCTAGAGCCACAGGGGGTAACCAAGAGACCCAGTACTTC
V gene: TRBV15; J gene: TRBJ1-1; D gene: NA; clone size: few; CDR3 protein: CATSRPPGGVGPNTEAFF; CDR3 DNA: TGTGCCACCAGCAGACCTCCGGGGGGCGTAGGGCCCAACACTGAAGCTTTCTTT
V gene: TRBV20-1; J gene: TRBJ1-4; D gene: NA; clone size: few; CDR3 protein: CSARPYTEGKLFF; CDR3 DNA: TGCAGTGCTAGGCCATACACGGAGGGAAAACTGTTTTTT
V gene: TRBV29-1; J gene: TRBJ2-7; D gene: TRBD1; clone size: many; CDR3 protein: CSVVSTGASYEQYF; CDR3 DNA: TGCAGCGTTGTCTCGACAGGGGCATCCTACGAGCAGTACTTC
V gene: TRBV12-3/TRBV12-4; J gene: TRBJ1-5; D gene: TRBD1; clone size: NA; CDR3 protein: CASNTGTGYYSNQPQHF; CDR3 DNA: TGTGCCAGCAACACCGGGACAGGGTATTATAGCAATCAGCCCCAGCATTTT
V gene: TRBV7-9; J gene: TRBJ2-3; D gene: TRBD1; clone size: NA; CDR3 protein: CASSLQGALTDTQYF; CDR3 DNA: TGTGCCAGCAGCTTACAGGGGGCGCTTACAGATACGCAGTATTTT
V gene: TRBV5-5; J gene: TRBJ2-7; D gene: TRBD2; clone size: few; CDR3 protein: CASSLEPASGGTYEQYF; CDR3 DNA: TGTGCCAGCAGCTTGGAACCCGCTAGCGGGGGGACCTACGAGCAGTACTTC
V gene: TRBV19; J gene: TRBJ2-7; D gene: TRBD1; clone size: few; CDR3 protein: CASSTAGTGAYEQYF; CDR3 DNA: TGTGCCAGTAGTACCGCCGGGACAGGGGCCTACGAGCAGTACTTC
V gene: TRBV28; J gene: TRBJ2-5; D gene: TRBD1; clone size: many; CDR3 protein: CASPARDSGQETQYF; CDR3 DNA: TGTGCCAGCCCAGCCCGGGACAGCGGTCAAGAGACCCAGTACTTC
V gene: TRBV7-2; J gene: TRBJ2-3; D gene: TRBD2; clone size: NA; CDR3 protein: CASSHLSGTSGRSDTQYF; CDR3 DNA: TGTGCCAGCAGCCATCTCTCGGGGACTAGCGGGAGATCAGATACGCAGTATTTT
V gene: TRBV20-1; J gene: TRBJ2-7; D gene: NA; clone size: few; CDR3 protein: CSARSGNPYEQYF; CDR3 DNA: TGCAGTGCCCGGTCAGGGAACCCCTACGAGCAGTACTTC
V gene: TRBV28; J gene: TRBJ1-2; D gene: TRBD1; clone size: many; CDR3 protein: CASSPGTARGYTF; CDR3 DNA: TGTGCCAGCAGCCCCGGGACAGCACGTGGCTACACCTTC
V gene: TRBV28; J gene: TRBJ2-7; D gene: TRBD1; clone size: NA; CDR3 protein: CASSFRQGAAYEQYF; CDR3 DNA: TGTGCCAGCAGTTTTAGACAGGGGGCGGCCTACGAGCAGTACTTC
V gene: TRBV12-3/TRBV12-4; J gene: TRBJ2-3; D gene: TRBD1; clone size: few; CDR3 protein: CASSLSSTGGPDTQYF; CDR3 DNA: TGTGCCAGCAGTTTATCCTCGACAGGGGGCCCAGATACGCAGTATTTT
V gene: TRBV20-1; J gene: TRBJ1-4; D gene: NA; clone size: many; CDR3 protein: CSARSVGAVANEKLFF; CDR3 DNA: TGCAGTGCTAGGTCGGTGGGGGCGGTTGCTAATGAAAAACTGTTTTTT
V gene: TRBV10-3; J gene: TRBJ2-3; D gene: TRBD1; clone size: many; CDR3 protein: CAISESRQGADTQYF; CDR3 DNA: TGTGCCATCAGTGAGTCGCGACAGGGGGCAGATACGCAGTATTTT
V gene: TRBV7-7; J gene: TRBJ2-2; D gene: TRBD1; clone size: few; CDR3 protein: CASSFGRGPAGGGELFF; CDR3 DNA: TGTGCCAGCAGCTTCGGCAGGGGACCAGCAGGGGGCGGGGAGCTGTTTTTT
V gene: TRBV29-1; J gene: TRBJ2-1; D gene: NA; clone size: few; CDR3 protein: CSVETGDAYNEQFF; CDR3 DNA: TGCAGCGTTGAGACCGGGGACGCCTACAATGAGCAGTTCTTC
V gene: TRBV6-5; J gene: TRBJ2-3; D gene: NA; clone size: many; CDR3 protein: CASSFLTATDTQYF; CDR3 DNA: TGTGCCAGCAGTTTCTTGACAGCCACAGATACGCAGTATTTT
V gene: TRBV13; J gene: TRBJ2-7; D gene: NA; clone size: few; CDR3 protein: CASSLVRSYEQYF; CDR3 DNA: TGTGCCAGCAGCTTAGTAAGGTCCTACGAGCAGTACTTC
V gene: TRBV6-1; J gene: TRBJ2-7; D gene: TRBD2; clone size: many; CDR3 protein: CASSDYGLAGSYEQYF; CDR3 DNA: TGTGCCAGCAGTGACTACGGACTAGCGGGTTCCTACGAGCAGTACTTC
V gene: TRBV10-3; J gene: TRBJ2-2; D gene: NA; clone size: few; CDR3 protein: CAINLEGGLGTGELFF; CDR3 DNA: TGTGCCATCAACCTCGAGGGGGGTCTCGGCACCGGGGAGCTGTTTTTT
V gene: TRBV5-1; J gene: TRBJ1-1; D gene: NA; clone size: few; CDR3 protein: CASSIQGGEAFF; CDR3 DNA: TGCGCCAGCAGCATCCAGGGAGGTGAAGCTTTCTTT
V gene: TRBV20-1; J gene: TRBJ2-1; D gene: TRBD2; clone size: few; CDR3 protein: CSAFLAGNNEQFF; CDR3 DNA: TGCAGTGCTTTCCTAGCGGGAAACAATGAGCAGTTCTTC
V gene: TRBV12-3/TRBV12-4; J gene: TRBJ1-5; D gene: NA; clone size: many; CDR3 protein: CASSLGRVGQPQHF; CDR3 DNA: TGTGCCAGCAGTTTAGGGAGGGTTGGCCAGCCCCAGCATTTT
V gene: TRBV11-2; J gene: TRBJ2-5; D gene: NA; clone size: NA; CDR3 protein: CASSPFTLITGMETQYF; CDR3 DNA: TGTGCCAGCAGCCCTTTCACCCTAATAACAGGGATGGAGACCCAGTACTTC
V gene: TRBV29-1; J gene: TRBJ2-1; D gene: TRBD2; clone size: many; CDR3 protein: CSVDTTSRNNEQFF; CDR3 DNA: TGCAGCGTTGATACGACTAGCAGAAACAATGAGCAGTTCTTC
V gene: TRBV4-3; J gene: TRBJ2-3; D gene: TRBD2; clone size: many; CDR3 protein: CASSQGLARTDTQYF; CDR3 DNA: TGCGCCAGCAGCCAAGGACTAGCAAGGACAGATACGCAGTATTTT
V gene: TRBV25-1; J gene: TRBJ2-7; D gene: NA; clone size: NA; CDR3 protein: CASSVGGLYEQYF; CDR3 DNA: TGTGCCAGCAGTGTCGGGGGTCTCTACGAGCAGTACTTC
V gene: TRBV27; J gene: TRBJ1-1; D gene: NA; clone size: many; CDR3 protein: CASSLSAGVNTEAFF; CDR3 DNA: TGTGCCAGCAGTTTATCGGCAGGGGTTAACACTGAAGCTTTCTTT
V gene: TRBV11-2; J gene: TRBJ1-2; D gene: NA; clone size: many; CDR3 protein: CASSRERDYGYTF; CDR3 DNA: TGTGCCAGCAGCAGGGAGAGGGACTATGGCTACACCTTC
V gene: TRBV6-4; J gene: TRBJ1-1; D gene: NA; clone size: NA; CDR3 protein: CASSEQGNTEAFF; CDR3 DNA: TGTGCCAGCAGTGAACAGGGGAACACTGAAGCTTTCTTT
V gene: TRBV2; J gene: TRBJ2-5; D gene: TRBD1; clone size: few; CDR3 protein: CASSEQGAEWETQYF; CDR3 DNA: TGTGCCAGCAGTGAACAGGGGGCAGAGTGGGAGACCCAGTACTTC
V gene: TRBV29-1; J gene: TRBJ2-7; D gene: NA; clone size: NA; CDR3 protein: CSVEVTGRPYEQYF; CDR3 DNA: TGCAGCGTTGAAGTGACAGGGAGGCCATACGAGCAGTACTTC
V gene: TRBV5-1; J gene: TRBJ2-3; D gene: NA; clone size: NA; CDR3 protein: CASSSLGNTQYF; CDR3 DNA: TGCGCCAGCAGCTCTCTAGGGAATACGCAGTATTTT
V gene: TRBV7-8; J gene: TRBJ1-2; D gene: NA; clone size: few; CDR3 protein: CASSLALGSPTF; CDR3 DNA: TGTGCCAGCAGCTTAGCGCTAGGGTCGCCAACCTTC
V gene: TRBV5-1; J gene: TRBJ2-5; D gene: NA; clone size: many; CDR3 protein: CASSPGRFQETQYF; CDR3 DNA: TGCGCCAGCAGTCCGGGGAGGTTCCAAGAGACCCAGTACTTC
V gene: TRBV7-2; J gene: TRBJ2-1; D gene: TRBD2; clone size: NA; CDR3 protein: CASSFRVGTSGGLHNEQFF; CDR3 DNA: TGTGCCAGCAGCTTCCGGGTAGGGACTAGCGGGGGTTTGCACAATGAGCAGTTCTTC
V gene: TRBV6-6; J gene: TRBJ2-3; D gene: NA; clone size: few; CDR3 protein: CASSLPAGTQYF; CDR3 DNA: TGTGCCAGCAGTCTCCCAGCTGGTACGCAGTATTTT
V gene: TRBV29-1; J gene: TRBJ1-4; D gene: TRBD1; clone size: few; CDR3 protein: CSVGQAGHEKLFF; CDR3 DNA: TGCAGCGTCGGACAGGCCGGGCATGAAAAACTGTTTTTT
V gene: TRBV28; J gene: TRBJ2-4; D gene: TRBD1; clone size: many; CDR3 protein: CASSLPRGLGKNIQYF; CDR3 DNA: TGTGCCAGCAGCCTACCCAGGGGGCTTGGCAAAAACATTCAGTACTTC
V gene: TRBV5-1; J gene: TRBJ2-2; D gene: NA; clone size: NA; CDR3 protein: CASSLPSNTGELFF; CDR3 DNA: TGCGCCAGCAGCTTACCATCAAACACCGGGGAGCTGTTTTTT
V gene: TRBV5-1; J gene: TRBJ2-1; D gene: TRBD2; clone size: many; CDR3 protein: CASSLGLSGQRYNEQFF; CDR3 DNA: TGCGCCAGCAGCCTCGGACTTAGCGGGCAACGATACAATGAGCAGTTCTTC
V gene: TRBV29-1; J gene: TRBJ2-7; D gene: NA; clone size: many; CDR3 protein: CSVGVSGVLGEQYF; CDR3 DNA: TGCAGCGTTGGGGTCAGTGGGGTTTTGGGCGAGCAGTACTTC
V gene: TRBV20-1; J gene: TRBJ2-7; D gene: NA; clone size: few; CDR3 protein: CSATPDRPAYEQYF; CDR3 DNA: TGCAGTGCTACCCCAGACAGGCCAGCCTACGAGCAGTACTTC
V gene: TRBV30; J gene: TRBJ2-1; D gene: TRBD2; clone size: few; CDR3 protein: CAWSLRSGMQFF; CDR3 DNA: TGTGCCTGGAGTTTGCGGAGCGGGATGCAGTTCTTC
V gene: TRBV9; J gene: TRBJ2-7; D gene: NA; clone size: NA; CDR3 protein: CASSVAEGRVSSEQYF; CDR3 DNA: TGTGCCAGCAGCGTAGCCGAGGGAAGGGTTTCAAGCGAGCAGTACTTC
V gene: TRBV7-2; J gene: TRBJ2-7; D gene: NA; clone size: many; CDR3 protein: CASSIQQGFTYEQYF; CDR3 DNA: TGTGCCAGCAGCATTCAACAGGGATTTACCTACGAGCAGTACTTC
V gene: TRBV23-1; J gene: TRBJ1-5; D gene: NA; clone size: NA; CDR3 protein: CASSQSTTFFPWRPQHF; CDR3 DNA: TGCGCCAGCAGTCAATCGACAACTTTCTTCCCGTGGAGGCCCCAGCATTTT
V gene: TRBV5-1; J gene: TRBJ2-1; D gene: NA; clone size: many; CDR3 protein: CASSLEIGVMIRDNEQFF; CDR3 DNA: TGCGCCAGCAGCTTGGAAATAGGCGTAATGATCCGTGACAATGAGCAGTTCTTC
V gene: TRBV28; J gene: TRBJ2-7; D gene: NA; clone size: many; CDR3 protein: CASSPQYVLGDF; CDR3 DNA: TGTGCCAGCAGCCCCCAGTACGTCCTGGGGGACTTC
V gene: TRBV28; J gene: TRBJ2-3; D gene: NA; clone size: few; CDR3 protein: CASSSHGAHNTDTQYF; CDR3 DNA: TGTGCCAGCAGTTCACACGGTGCTCATAACACAGATACGCAGTATTTT
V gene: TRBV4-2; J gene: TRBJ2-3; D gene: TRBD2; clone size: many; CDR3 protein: CASSQEPAGDADTQYF; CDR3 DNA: TGTGCCAGCAGCCAAGAGCCAGCGGGGGACGCAGATACGCAGTATTTT